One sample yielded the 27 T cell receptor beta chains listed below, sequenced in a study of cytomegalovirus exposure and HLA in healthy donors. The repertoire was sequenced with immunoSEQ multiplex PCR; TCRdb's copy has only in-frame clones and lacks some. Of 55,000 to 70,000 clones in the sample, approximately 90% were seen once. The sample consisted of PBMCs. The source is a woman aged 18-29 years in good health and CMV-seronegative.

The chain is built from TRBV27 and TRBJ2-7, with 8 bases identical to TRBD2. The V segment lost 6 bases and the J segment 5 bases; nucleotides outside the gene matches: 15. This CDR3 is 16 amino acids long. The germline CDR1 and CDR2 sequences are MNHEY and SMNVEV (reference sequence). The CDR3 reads CASRLLTTGGAHEQYF. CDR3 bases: TGTGCCAGCAGGCTTCTCACTACCGGGGGGGCCCACGAGCAGTACTTC.

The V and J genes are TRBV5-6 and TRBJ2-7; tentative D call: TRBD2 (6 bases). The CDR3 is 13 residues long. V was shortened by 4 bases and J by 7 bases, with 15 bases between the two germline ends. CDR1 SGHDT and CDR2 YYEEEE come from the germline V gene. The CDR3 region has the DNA TGTGCCAGCAGCCCATTCGGGGGTCGGGAGCAGTACTTC. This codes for CASSPFGGREQYF.

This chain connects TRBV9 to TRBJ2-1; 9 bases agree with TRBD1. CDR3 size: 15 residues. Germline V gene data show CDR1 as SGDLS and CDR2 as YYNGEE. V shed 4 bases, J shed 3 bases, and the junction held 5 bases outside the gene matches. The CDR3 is CASSPGQGYYNEQFF. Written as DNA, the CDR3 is TGTGCCAGCAGCCCGGGACAGGGATACTACAATGAGCAGTTCTTC.

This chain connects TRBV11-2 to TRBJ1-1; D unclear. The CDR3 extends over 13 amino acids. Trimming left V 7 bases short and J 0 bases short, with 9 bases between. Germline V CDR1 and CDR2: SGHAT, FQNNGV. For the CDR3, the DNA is TGTGCCAGCACCCGTCAGTTGAACACTGAAGCTTTCTTT. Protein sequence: CASTRQLNTEAFF.

This chain's CDR3 is CASSSTGLTEAFF. The DNA for the CDR3 is TGTGCCAGCTCATCAACGGGTCTCACTGAAGCTTTCTTT. The chain has TRBV18 and TRBJ1-1; D ambiguous. The germline V gene has CDR1 KGHSH and CDR2 LQKENI. The CDR3 is made up of 13 amino acids. Trimming took off 5 bases at V and 4 bases at J, with 11 bases between the two ends.

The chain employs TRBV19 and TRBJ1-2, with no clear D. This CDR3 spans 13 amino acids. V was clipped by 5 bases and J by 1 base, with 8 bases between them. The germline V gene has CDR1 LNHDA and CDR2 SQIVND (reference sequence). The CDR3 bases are TGTGCCAGTAGTCGTTCGGTTAACTATGGCTACACCTTC. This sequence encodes CASSRSVNYGYTF.

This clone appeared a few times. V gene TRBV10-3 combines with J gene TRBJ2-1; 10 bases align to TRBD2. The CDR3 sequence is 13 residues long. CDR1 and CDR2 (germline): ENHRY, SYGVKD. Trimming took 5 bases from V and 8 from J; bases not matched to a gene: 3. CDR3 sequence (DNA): TGTGCCATCAGTCCGAGCGGGGGGGATGAGCAGTTCTTC. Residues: CAISPSGGDEQFF.

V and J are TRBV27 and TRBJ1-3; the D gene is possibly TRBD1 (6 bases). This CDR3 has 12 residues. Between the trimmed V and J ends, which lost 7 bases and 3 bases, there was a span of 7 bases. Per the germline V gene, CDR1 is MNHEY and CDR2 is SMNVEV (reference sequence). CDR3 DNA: TGTGCCAGCACAGGGGATGGAAACACCATATATTTT. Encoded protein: CASTGDGNTIYF.

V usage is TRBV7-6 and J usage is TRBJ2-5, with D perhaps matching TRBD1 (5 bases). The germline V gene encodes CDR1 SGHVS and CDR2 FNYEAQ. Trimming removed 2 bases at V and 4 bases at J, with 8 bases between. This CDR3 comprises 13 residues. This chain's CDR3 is CASSLRQIETQYF. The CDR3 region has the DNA TGTGCCAGCAGCTTAAGACAGATAGAGACCCAGTACTTC. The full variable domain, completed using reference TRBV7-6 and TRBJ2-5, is GAGVSQSPRYKVTKRGQDVALRCDPISGHVSLYWYRQALGQGPEFLTYFNYEAQQDKSGLPNDRFSAERPEGSISTLTIQRTEQRDSAMYRCASSLRQIETQYFGPGTRLLVL.

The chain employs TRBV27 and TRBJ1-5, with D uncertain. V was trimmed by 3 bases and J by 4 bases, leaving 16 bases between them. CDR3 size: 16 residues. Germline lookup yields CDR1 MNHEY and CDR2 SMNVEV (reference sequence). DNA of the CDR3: TGTGCCAGCAGTTTGTCCCCCGAAACAAAGAATCAGCCCCAGCATTTT. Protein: CASSLSPETKNQPQHF.

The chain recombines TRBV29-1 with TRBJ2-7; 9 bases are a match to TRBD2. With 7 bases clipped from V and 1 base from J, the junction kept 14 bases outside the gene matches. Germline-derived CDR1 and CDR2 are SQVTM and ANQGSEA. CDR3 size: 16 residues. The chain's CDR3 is CSGAGGMSGRSYEQYF. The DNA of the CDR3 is TGCAGCGGCGCTGGAGGGATGAGCGGGAGGTCCTACGAGCAGTACTTC.

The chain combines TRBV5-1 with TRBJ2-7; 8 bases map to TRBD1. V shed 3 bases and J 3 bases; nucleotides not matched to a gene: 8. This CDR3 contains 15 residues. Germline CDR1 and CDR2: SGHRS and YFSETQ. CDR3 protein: CASSWGQDGVYEQYF. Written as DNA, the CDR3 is TGCGCCAGCAGCTGGGGACAGGACGGCGTCTACGAGCAGTACTTC.

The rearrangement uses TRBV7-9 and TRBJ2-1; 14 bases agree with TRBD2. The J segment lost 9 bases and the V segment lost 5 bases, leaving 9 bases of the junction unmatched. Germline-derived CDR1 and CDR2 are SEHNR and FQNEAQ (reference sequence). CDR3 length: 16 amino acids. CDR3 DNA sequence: TGTGCCAGCAGCCCACGCCGACTAGCGGGAGGGTTTGAGCAGTTCTTC. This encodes CASSPRRLAGGFEQFF.

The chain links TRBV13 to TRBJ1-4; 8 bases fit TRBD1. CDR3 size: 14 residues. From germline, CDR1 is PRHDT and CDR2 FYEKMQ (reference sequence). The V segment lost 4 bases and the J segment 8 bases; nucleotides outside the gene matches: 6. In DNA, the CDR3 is TGTGCCAGCAGCTCGGACAGGGCAGGGGAAAAACTGTTTTTT. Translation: CASSSDRAGEKLFF.

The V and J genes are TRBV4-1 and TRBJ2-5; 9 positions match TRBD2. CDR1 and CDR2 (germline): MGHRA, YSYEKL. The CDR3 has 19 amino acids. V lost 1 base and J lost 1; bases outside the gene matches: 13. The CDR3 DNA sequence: TGCGCCAGCAGCCAAGGCCCAGGTCGGAGCGGGAGGTTCCAAGAGACCCAGTACTTC. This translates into CASSQGPGRSGRFQETQYF.

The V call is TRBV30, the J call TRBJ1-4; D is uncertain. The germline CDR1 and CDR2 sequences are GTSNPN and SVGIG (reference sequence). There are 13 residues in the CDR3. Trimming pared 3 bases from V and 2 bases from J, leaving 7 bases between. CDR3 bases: TGTGCCTGGAGAAGTAGCACTAATGAAAAACTGTTTTTT. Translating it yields CAWRSSTNEKLFF.

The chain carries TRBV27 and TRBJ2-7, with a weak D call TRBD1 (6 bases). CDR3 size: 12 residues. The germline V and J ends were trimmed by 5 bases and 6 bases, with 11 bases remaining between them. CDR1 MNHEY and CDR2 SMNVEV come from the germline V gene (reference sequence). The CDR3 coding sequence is TGTGCCAGCAGTGACAGGCGTAGCGAGCAGTACTTC. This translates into CASSDRRSEQYF.

The CDR3 bases are TGTGCCAGCAGCCAAGACAGGGGGCGCGGGGAGACCCAGTACTTC. Translating it yields CASSQDRGRGETQYF. The rearrangement uses TRBV7-9 and TRBJ2-5; TRBD1 matches 10 bases. CDR1 SEHNR and CDR2 FQNEAQ come from the germline V gene (reference sequence). V lost 5 bases and J lost 5; bases outside the gene matches: 8. The CDR3 consists of 15 residues.

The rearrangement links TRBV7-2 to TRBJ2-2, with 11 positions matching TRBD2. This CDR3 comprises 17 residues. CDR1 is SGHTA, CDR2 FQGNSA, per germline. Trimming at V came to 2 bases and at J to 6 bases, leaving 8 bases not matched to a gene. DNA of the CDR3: TGTGCCAGCAGCTTACAAACTAGCGGGAGATTACCCGGGGAGCTGTTTTTT. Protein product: CASSLQTSGRLPGELFF.

CDR3 sequence: CASSLEGVNTEAFF. In DNA, the CDR3 is TGTGCCAGCAGTTTAGAAGGGGTGAACACTGAAGCTTTCTTT. V is TRBV27 and J is TRBJ1-1; D is possibly TRBD1 (5 bases). The V end lost 2 bases, the J end lost 0 bases, and 7 bases lay between the germline ends. CDR1 is MNHEY and CDR2 is SMNVEV in the germline V gene (reference sequence). The CDR3 sequence is 14 residues long.

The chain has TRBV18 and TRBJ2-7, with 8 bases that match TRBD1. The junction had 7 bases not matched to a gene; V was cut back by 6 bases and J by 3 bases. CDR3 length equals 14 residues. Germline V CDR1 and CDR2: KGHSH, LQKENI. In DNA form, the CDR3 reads TGTGCCAGCTCGCTGGACAGGGTAAACTACGAGCAGTACTTC. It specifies CASSLDRVNYEQYF.

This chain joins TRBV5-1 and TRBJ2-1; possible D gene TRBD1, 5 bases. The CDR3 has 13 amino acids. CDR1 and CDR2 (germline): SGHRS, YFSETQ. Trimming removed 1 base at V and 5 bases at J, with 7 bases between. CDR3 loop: CASSLSGNNEQFF. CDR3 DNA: TGCGCCAGCAGCTTGTCAGGGAACAATGAGCAGTTCTTC.

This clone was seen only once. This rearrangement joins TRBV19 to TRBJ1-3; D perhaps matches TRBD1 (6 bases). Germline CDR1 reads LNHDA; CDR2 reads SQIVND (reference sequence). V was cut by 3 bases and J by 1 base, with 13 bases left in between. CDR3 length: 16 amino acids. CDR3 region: CASSMYGGASGNTIYF. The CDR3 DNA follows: TGTGCCAGTAGTATGTATGGGGGGGCATCTGGAAACACCATATATTTT.

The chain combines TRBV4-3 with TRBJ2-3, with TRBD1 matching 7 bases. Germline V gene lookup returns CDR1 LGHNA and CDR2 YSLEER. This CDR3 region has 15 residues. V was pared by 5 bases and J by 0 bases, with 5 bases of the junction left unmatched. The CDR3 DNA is TGCGCCAGCAGCAGAGACAGGGTAAGCACAGATACGCAGTATTTT. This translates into CASSRDRVSTDTQYF.

CDR3 residues: CASSGWRPDTEAFF. In DNA, the CDR3 is TGTGCCAGCAGTGGTTGGAGGCCGGACACTGAAGCTTTCTTT. The gene calls are TRBV6-1 and TRBJ1-1, with D hard to call. Germline CDR1 is MNHNS and CDR2 is SASEGT. CDR3 size: 14 residues. V lost 4 bases to trimming and J lost 3 bases, with 12 bases between them.

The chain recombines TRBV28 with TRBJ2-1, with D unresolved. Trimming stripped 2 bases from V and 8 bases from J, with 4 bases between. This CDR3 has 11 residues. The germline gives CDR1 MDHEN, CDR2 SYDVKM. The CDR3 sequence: CASSLLYEQFF. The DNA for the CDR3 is TGTGCCAGCAGTTTACTCTATGAGCAGTTCTTC.

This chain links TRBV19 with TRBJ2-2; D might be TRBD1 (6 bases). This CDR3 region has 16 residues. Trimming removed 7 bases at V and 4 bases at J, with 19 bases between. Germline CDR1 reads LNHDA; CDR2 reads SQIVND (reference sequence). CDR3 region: CASIYGRGSRTGELFF. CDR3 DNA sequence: TGTGCCAGTATATACGGCAGGGGAAGTCGCACCGGGGAGCTGTTTTTT.